One and the same sample provided the 6 T cell receptor beta chains below, sequenced in a study of cytomegalovirus exposure and HLA in healthy donors. Both 60 Vbeta primers and 13 Jbeta primers went into the PCR. Sequencing was performed with immunoSEQ multiplex PCR; in TCRdb, only in-frame clones are kept and a portion is missing. This sample carries around 58,000 clones, about 77% of them seen once, and the ten largest clones take 2% to 3%. The sequenced sample consisted of PBMCs. All receptors come from a female donor in good health and CMV-seronegative.

In nucleotides, the CDR3 is TGTGCCAGCAGTTCTTCCGGGACAGGGTATACTGAAGCTTTCTTT. Amino acid sequence: CASSSSGTGYTEAFF. The V and J genes are TRBV6-5 and TRBJ1-1; 9 bases are shared with TRBD1. This CDR3 is built from 15 residues. The germline CDR1 and CDR2 sequences are MNHEY and SVGAGI. The J segment lost 5 bases and the V segment lost 4 bases, leaving 8 bases of the junction unmatched.

The chain carries TRBV9 and TRBJ2-7, with 8 bases identical to TRBD2. CDR1 is SGDLS, CDR2 YYNGEE, per germline. CDR3 size: 14 residues. The J segment lost 5 bases and the V segment lost 3 bases, leaving 7 bases of the junction unmatched. In DNA form, the CDR3 reads TGTGCCAGCAGCGGTAGCGGGGCGGGACACGAGCAGTACTTC. Protein: CASSGSGAGHEQYF.

J is TRBJ1-2 and V is TRBV6-5; D is possibly TRBD1 (5 bases). CDR3 length: 14 amino acids. Per germline, CDR1 MNHEY and CDR2 SVGAGI. Trimming took 7 bases from V and 2 from J, leaving 14 bases between them. In nucleotides, the CDR3 is TGTGCCAGCACCCCCCACGGGGGGAACTATGGCTACACCTTC. Amino acid sequence: CASTPHGGNYGYTF.

This sequence joins TRBV2 and TRBJ2-1; no definite D call. The CDR3 covers 11 residues. Germline V gene data show CDR1 as SNHLY and CDR2 as FYNNEI. V was clipped by 6 bases and J by 14 bases, with 14 bases between them. DNA of the CDR3: TGTGCCAGCAGGCCCGAGGATGTTAAGTTCTTC. It translates to CASRPEDVKFF. Full variable domain (rest looked up from reference TRBV2 and TRBJ2-1): EPEVTQTPSHQVTQMGQEVILRCVPISNHLYFYWYRQILGQKVEFLVSFYNNEISEKSEIFDDQFSVERPDGSNFTLKIRSTKLEDSAMYFCASRPEDVKFFGPGTRLTVL.

The chain joins TRBV9 to TRBJ1-1, with D perhaps matching TRBD1 (6 bases). V shed 0 bases and J shed 1 base, with 13 bases lying between them. Germline values: CDR1 SGDLS, CDR2 YYNGEE. This CDR3 has 16 residues. In DNA form, the CDR3 reads TGTGCCAGCAGCGTAGCTACAGGGAGATGGAACACTGAAGCTTTCTTT. This translates into CASSVATGRWNTEAFF.

J is TRBJ2-2 and V is TRBV4-1, with 7 bases matching TRBD2. The CDR3 loop spans 16 amino acids. Germline trimming cut 1 base from V and 7 bases from J; bases unmatched to any gene: 9. Germline values: CDR1 MGHRA, CDR2 YSYEKL. The CDR3 DNA follows: TGCGCCAGCAGCCAAGGCGGGGGAATTAGGCTCGGGGAGCTGTTTTTT. Protein sequence: CASSQGGGIRLGELFF.